This T cell receptor beta chain was sequenced for a study of T cells in Graves' hyperthyroidism and ophthalmopathy. For the study at large: Peripheral blood was secured at the point of initial diagnosis, before any treatment. Study-wide points: Median prediction lead before ophthalmopathy onset was 6.5 months with the model.

At least 3 on the Clinical Activity Score was recorded for ophthalmopathy patients, who also had NOSPECS grade at least 4 and duration under 3 months. Trimming removed 2 bases at V and 4 bases at J, with 20 bases between. The CDR3 spans 16 residues. Germline values: CDR1 DFQATT, CDR2 SNEGSKA (reference sequence). This clonotype was observed many times. Its specificity is unknown. The investigators amplified TCR beta CDR3 regions from RNA transcripts. The study used the HTBI primer set for a first-round RT-PCR of the TCR CDR3. TCRdb fed the multiplex PCR reads into MiXCR, producing one record per CDR3 protein. Here the sample spans hundreds of thousands of distinct CDR3 sequences, under 25% being singletons.

This sequence joins TRBV20-1 and TRBJ1-2; D may be TRBD1 (5 bases). The TCR sequence derives from a man in his thirties or forties with Graves' ophthalmopathy. The sequenced material came from blood. The CDR3 DNA follows: TGCAGTGCTAGACCTCCTGGGTCAGGGAAAAGCTATGGCTACACCTTC. Its protein product is CSARPPGSGKSYGYTF.